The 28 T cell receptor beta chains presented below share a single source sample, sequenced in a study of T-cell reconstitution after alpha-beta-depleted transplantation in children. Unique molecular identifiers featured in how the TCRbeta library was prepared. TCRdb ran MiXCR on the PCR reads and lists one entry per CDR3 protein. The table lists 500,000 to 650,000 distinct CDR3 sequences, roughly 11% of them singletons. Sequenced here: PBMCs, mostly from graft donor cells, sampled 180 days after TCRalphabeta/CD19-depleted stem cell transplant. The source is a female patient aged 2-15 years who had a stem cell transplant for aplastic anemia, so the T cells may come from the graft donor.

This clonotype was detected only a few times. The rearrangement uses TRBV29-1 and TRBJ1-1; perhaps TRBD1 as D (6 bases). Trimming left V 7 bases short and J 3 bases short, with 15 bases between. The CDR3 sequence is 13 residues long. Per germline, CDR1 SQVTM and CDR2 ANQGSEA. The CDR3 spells CSAYRVSDTEAFF. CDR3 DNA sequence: TGCAGCGCTTACAGGGTCTCGGACACTGAAGCTTTCTTT.

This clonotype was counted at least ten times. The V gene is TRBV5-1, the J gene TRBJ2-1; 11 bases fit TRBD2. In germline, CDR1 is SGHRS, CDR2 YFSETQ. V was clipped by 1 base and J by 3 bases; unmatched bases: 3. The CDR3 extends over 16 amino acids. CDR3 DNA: TGCGCCAGCAGCTTGACTAGCGGGAGTATCTACAATGAGCAGTTCTTC. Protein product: CASSLTSGSIYNEQFF.

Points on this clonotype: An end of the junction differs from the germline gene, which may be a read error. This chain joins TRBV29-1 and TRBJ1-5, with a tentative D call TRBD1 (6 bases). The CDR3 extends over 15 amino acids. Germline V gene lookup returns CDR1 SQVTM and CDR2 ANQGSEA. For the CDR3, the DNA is TGCAGCGCTAGGGGGAGGCCTCACTGCAATCAGCCCCGGCATTTT. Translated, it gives CSARGRPHCNQPRHF.

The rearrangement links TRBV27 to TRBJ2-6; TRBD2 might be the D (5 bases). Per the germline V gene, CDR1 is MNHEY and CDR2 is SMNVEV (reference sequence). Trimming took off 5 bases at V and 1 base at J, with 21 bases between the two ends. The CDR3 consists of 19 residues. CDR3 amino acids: CASSSRPPNRRSGANVLTF. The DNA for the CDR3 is TGTGCCAGCAGTAGCAGGCCTCCTAACCGGAGGTCTGGGGCCAACGTCCTGACTTTC.

CDR3: CASSSGTSGGARETQYF. CDR3 sequence (DNA): TGCGCCAGCAGCTCAGGGACTAGCGGGGGGGCCCGCGAGACCCAGTACTTC. The chain carries TRBV5-1 and TRBJ2-5; TRBD2 matches 16 bases. Looked up from germline, CDR1 is SGHRS and CDR2 is YFSETQ. V shed 3 bases and J 5 bases; nucleotides not matched to a gene: 7. The length of the CDR3 is 17 residues.

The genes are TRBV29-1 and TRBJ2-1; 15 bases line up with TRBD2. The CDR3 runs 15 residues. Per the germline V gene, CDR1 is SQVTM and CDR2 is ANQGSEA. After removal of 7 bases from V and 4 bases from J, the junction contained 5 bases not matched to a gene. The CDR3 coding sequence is TGCAGCGACGTGGGGACTAGCGGGGGGTACAATGAGCAGTTCTTC. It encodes CSDVGTSGGYNEQFF.

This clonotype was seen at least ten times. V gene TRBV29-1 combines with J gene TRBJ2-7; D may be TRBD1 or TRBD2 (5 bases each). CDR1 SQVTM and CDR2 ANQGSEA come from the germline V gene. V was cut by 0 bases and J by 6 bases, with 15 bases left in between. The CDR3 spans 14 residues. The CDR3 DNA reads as TGCAGCGTTGAAGATCATGAAGGGACCCGCGAGCAGTACTTC. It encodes CSVEDHEGTREQYF.

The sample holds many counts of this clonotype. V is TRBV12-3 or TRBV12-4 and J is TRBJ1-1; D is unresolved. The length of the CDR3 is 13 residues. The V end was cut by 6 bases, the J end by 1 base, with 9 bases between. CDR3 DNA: TGTGCCAGCAGGACCAGACAGAACACTGAAGCTTTCTTT. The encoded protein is CASRTRQNTEAFF.

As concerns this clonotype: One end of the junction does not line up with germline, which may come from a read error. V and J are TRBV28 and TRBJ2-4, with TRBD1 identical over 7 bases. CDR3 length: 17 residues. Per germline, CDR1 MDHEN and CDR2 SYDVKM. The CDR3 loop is CASSQRTGLLDLPIRYF. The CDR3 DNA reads TGTGCCAGCAGCCAAAGGACAGGCCTTCTCGATCTCCCCATTCGGTACTTC.

CDR3 DNA: TGTGCCAGCAGGGCGGACTTCACCGGGGAGCTGTTTTTT. The encoded protein is CASRADFTGELFF. The V call is TRBV2, the J call TRBJ2-2, with D tentatively TRBD2 (5 bases). The CDR3 spans 13 residues. V lost 6 bases and J lost 4, with 9 bases in between. In germline, CDR1 is SNHLY, CDR2 FYNNEI. Full variable domain (outside the CDR3, taken from reference TRBV2 and TRBJ2-2): EPEVTQTPSHQVTQMGQEVILRCVPISNHLYFYWYRQILGQKVEFLVSFYNNEISEKSEIFDDQFSVERPDGSNFTLKIRSTKLEDSAMYFCASRADFTGELFFGEGSRLTVL.

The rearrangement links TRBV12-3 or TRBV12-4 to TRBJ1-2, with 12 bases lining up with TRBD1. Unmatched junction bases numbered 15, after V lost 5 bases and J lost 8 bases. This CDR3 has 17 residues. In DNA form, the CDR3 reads TGTGCCAGCAGTCTGCAGTTACGAGGGACAGGGGGCTTGGGCTACACCTTC. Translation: CASSLQLRGTGGLGYTF.

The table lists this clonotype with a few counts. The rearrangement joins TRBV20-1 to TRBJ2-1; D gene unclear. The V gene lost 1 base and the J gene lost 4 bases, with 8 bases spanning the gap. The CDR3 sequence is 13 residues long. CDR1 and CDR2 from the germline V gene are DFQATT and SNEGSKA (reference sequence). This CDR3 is CSARGLTYNEQFF. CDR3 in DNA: TGCAGTGCTAGAGGACTTACTTACAATGAGCAGTTCTTC.

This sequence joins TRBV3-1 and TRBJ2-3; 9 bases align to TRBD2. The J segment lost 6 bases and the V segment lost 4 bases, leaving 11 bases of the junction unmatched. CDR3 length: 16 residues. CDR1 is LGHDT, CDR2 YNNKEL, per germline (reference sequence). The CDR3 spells CASSPRIAGDLDTQYF. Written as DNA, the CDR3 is TGTGCCAGCAGCCCCAGGATAGCGGGAGACCTGGATACGCAGTATTTT.

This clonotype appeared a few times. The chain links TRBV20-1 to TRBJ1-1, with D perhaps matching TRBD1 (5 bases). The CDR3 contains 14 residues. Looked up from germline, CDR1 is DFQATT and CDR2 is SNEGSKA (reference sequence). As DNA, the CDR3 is TGCAGGGCGGACCCATGGGGGGGAAACACTGAAGCTTTCTTT. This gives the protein CRADPWGGNTEAFF.

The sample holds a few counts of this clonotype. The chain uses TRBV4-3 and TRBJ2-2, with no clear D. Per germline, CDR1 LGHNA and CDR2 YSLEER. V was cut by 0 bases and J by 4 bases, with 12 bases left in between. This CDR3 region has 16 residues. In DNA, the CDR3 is TGCGCCAGCAGCCAAGATGGGGTTTTGACCACCGGGGAGCTGTTTTTT. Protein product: CASSQDGVLTTGELFF.

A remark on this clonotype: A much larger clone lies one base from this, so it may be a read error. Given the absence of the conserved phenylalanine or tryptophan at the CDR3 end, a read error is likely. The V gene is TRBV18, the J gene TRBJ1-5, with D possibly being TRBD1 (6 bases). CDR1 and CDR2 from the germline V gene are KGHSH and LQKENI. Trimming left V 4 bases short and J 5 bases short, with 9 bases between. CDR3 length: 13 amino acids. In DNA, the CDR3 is TGTGCCAGCTCACGGACAGAGTATCAGCCCCAGCATTTG. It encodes CASSRTEYQPQHL.

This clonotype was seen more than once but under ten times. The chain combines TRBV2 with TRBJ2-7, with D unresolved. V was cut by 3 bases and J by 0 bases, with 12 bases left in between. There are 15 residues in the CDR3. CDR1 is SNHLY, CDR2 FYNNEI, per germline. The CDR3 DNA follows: TGTGCCAGCAGTGAGTGGCTTACGAGCTCCTACGAGCAGTACGTC. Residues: CASSEWLTSSYEQYV.

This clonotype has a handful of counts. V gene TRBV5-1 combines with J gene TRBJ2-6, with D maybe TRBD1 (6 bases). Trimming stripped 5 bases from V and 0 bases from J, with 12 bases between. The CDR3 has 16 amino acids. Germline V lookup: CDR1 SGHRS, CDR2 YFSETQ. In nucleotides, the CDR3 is TGCGCCAGCAGACCCGGGACAAGCTCTGGGGCCAACGTCCTGACTTTC. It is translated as CASRPGTSSGANVLTF.

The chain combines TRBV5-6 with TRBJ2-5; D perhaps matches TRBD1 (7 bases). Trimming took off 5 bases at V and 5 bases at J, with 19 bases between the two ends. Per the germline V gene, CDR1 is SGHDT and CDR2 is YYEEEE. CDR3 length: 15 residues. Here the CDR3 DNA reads TGTGCCAGCAGTCAGGGGGGCGTAGGGGTGGAGACCCAGTACTTC. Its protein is CASSQGGVGVETQYF.

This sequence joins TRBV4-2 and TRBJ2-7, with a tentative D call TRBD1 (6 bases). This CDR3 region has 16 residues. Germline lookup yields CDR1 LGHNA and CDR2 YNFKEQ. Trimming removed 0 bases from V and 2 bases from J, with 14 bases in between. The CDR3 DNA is TGTGCCAGCAGCCAAGATTTAGGACAGATTACCTACGAGCAGTACTTC. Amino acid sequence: CASSQDLGQITYEQYF.

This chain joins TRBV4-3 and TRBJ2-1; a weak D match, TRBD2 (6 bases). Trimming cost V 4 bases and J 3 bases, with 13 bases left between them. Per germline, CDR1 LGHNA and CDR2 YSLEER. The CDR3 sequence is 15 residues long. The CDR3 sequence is CASSLSPGLYNEQFF. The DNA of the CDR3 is TGCGCCAGCAGCCTAAGTCCGGGACTCTACAATGAGCAGTTCTTC.

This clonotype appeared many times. The CDR3 here is CATSRVTYTGELFF. The CDR3 DNA is TGTGCCACCAGCAGAGTGACCTACACCGGGGAGCTGTTTTTT. The chain couples TRBV15 to TRBJ2-2; D remains unclear. CDR1 is LNHNV, CDR2 YYDKDF, per germline (reference sequence). V lost 1 base and J lost 3, with 6 bases in between. CDR3 length: 14 residues.

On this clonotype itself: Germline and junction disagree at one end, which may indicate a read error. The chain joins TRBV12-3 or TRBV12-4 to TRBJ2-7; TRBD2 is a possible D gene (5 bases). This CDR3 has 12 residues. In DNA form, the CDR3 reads TGTGCCAGCCGTTTAGCGAGGCCCGAGCAGTACTTC. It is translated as CASRLARPEQYF.

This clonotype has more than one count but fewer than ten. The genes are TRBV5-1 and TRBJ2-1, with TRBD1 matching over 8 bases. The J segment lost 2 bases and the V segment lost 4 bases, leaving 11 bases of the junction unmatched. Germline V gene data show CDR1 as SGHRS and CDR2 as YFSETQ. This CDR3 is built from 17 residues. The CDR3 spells CASSPGQGQGTYNEQFF. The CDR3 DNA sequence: TGCGCCAGCAGCCCTGGACAGGGTCAAGGCACCTACAATGAGCAGTTCTTC. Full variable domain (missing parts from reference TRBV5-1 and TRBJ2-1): KAGVTQTPRYLIKTRGQQVTLSCSPISGHRSVSWYQQTPGQGLQFLFEYFSETQRNKGNFPGRFSGRQFSNSRSEMNVSTLELGDSALYLCASSPGQGQGTYNEQFFGPGTRLTVL.

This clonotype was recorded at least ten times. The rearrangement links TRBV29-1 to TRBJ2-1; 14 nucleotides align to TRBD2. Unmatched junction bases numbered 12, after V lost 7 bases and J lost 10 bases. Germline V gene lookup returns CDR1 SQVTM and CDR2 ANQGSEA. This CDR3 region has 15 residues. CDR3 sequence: CSGRHWGLAGDEQFF. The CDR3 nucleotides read TGCAGCGGGAGACATTGGGGACTAGCGGGAGACGAGCAGTTCTTC.

The CDR3 nucleotides are TGTGCCAGCAGCTTCAGGGACCGGCGATATGGCTACACCTTC. It is translated as CASSFRDRRYGYTF. This sequence joins TRBV7-2 and TRBJ1-2, with D perhaps TRBD1 (5 bases). The length of the CDR3 is 14 residues. The germline gives CDR1 SGHTA, CDR2 FQGNSA. Between the trimmed V and J ends, which lost 3 bases and 5 bases, there was a span of 13 bases.

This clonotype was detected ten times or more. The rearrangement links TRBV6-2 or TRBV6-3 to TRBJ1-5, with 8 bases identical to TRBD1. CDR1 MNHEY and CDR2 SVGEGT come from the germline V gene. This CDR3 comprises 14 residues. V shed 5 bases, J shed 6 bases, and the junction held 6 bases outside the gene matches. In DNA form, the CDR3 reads TGTGCCAGCAGTGGTCGCAGGGGGCTTCAGCCCCAGCATTTT. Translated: CASSGRRGLQPQHF.

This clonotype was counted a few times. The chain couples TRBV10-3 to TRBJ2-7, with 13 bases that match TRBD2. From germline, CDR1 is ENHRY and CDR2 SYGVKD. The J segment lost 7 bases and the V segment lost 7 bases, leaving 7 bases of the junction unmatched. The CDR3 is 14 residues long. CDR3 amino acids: CAINPGLAGPEQYF. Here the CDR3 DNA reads TGTGCCATCAATCCGGGACTAGCGGGACCGGAGCAGTACTTC.